These T cell receptor beta chains were read from a single sample in a study of blood T cell repertoires in COVID-19. TCRdb's copy holds only in-frame clones and misses some; the assay was immunoSEQ multiplex PCR. The table has roughly 50,000 clones, about 82% seen once; the top ten hold less than 2.5%. Sequenced: peripheral blood. Receptors were obtained from a woman aged 60 to 75 with acute or convalescent COVID-19. The CDR3 runs from the conserved cysteine through the conserved F or W. The order of the fields is D gene, clone size, J gene, V gene, CDR3 protein, CDR3 DNA. D genes are given only for firm matches. Expanded clones are given a class, and other clones once, few, many or no size at all.

d_call: -
clone_size: -
j_call: TRBJ1-4
v_call: TRBV30
cdr3_aa: CAWNSGGGKKLFF
cdr3_nt: TGTGCCTGGAATTCGGGGGGTGGGAAAAAACTGTTTTTT

d_call: -
clone_size: -
j_call: TRBJ2-3
v_call: TRBV28
cdr3_aa: CASSFGRASTDTQYF
cdr3_nt: TGTGCCAGCAGTTTCGGGCGGGCTAGCACAGATACGCAGTATTTT

d_call: TRBD1
clone_size: -
j_call: TRBJ1-2
v_call: TRBV28
cdr3_aa: CASNTRTGGGYTF
cdr3_nt: TGTGCCAGCAACACCAGGACAGGGGGCGGCTACACCTTC

d_call: -
clone_size: -
j_call: TRBJ1-2
v_call: TRBV2
cdr3_aa: CASSSRTEVHGYTF
cdr3_nt: TGTGCCAGCAGTTCTCGAACTGAGGTGCATGGCTACACCTTC

d_call: TRBD2
clone_size: -
j_call: TRBJ2-1
v_call: TRBV15
cdr3_aa: CATSRPVAGGGNEQFF
cdr3_nt: TGTGCCACCAGCAGACCTGTAGCGGGAGGTGGGAATGAGCAGTTCTTC

d_call: -
clone_size: once
j_call: TRBJ2-7
v_call: TRBV7-2
cdr3_aa: CASSSSPGKYEQYF
cdr3_nt: TGTGCCAGCAGCTCAAGCCCGGGGAAGTACGAGCAGTACTTC

d_call: TRBD1
clone_size: few
j_call: TRBJ1-2
v_call: TRBV5-1
cdr3_aa: CASSSTGDYGYTF
cdr3_nt: TGCGCCAGCAGCAGCACAGGGGACTATGGCTACACCTTC

d_call: TRBD1
clone_size: -
j_call: TRBJ1-5
v_call: TRBV27
cdr3_aa: CASSRGPGQPQHF
cdr3_nt: TGTGCCAGCAGTAGGGGGCCGGGTCAGCCCCAGCATTTT

d_call: TRBD1
clone_size: -
j_call: TRBJ1-1
v_call: TRBV28
cdr3_aa: CASRQGRGQAFF
cdr3_nt: TGTGCCAGCAGGCAAGGCAGGGGGCAAGCTTTCTTT

d_call: -
clone_size: -
j_call: TRBJ2-1
v_call: TRBV6-2/TRBV6-3
cdr3_aa: CASSPSDSKTNNEQFF
cdr3_nt: TGTGCCAGCAGTCCATCGGACAGTAAGACGAACAATGAGCAGTTCTTC

d_call: TRBD2
clone_size: -
j_call: TRBJ2-2
v_call: TRBV5-1
cdr3_aa: CASTSGPTGNTGELFF
cdr3_nt: TGCGCCAGCACTAGCGGCCCTACGGGGAACACCGGGGAGCTGTTTTTT

d_call: -
clone_size: -
j_call: TRBJ1-1
v_call: TRBV18
cdr3_aa: CASSPSLLGTDTEAFF
cdr3_nt: TGTGCCAGCTCACCCAGTTTGCTTGGGACTGACACTGAAGCTTTCTTT

d_call: TRBD2
clone_size: -
j_call: TRBJ2-7
v_call: TRBV28
cdr3_aa: CASLGPSGVNYEQYF
cdr3_nt: TGTGCCAGCCTCGGCCCGAGCGGGGTAAACTACGAGCAGTACTTC

d_call: TRBD1
clone_size: -
j_call: TRBJ1-5
v_call: TRBV19
cdr3_aa: CASSILGIRTGYNQPQHF
cdr3_nt: TGTGCCAGTAGTATACTGGGAATTCGGACAGGGTACAATCAGCCCCAGCATTTT

d_call: -
clone_size: -
j_call: TRBJ1-1
v_call: TRBV9
cdr3_aa: CASSVEIQGNTEAFF
cdr3_nt: TGTGCCAGCAGCGTAGAGATACAGGGAAACACTGAAGCTTTCTTT

d_call: -
clone_size: -
j_call: TRBJ2-3
v_call: TRBV18
cdr3_aa: CASSPPLAGTDTQYF
cdr3_nt: TGTGCCAGCTCACCACCTTTGGCAGGGACAGATACGCAGTATTTT

d_call: -
clone_size: -
j_call: TRBJ2-7
v_call: TRBV5-1
cdr3_aa: CASSLAGGHGRSEQYF
cdr3_nt: TGCGCCAGCAGCTTGGCCGGGGGTCATGGCCGGTCCGAGCAGTACTTC

d_call: TRBD1
clone_size: -
j_call: TRBJ2-2
v_call: TRBV11-2
cdr3_aa: CASRRRQGDTGELFF
cdr3_nt: TGTGCCAGCAGAAGGAGGCAGGGGGACACCGGGGAGCTGTTTTTT

d_call: TRBD1
clone_size: -
j_call: TRBJ1-2
v_call: TRBV19
cdr3_aa: CASSSSRTGGLGYTF
cdr3_nt: TGTGCCAGTAGTTCCAGTCGGACAGGGGGCTTGGGCTACACCTTC

d_call: -
clone_size: -
j_call: TRBJ2-2
v_call: TRBV19
cdr3_aa: CATSRQPNTGELFF
cdr3_nt: TGTGCCACCTCAAGACAGCCCAACACCGGGGAGCTGTTTTTT

d_call: -
clone_size: -
j_call: TRBJ2-5
v_call: TRBV6-5
cdr3_aa: CASSLNRPGETQYF
cdr3_nt: TGTGCCAGCAGTTTAAACAGGCCCGGGGAGACCCAGTACTTC

d_call: -
clone_size: -
j_call: TRBJ2-2
v_call: TRBV18
cdr3_aa: CASSSDLGGELFF
cdr3_nt: TGTGCCAGCTCATCTGACTTGGGCGGGGAGCTGTTTTTT

d_call: TRBD1
clone_size: -
j_call: TRBJ1-6
v_call: TRBV6-6
cdr3_aa: CASSTTGTGNSPLHF
cdr3_nt: TGTGCCAGCAGTACAACCGGGACAGGGAATTCACCCCTCCACTTT

d_call: -
clone_size: -
j_call: TRBJ1-2
v_call: TRBV6-5
cdr3_aa: CASRDMMVGYTF
cdr3_nt: TGTGCCAGCCGGGACATGATGGTTGGCTACACCTTC

d_call: -
clone_size: -
j_call: TRBJ1-6
v_call: TRBV3-1/TRBV3-2
cdr3_aa: CASSRGSSSYNSPLHF
cdr3_nt: TGTGCCAGCAGCCGAGGGTCTAGCTCCTATAATTCACCCCTCCACTTT

d_call: TRBD1
clone_size: -
j_call: TRBJ2-3
v_call: TRBV30
cdr3_aa: CAWRLGQGAGDTQYF
cdr3_nt: TGTGCCTGGAGACTCGGACAGGGGGCAGGAGATACGCAGTATTTT

d_call: -
clone_size: -
j_call: TRBJ2-2
v_call: TRBV6-6
cdr3_aa: CASSYAAGAHTGELFF
cdr3_nt: TGTGCCAGCAGTTACGCCGCAGGGGCGCACACCGGGGAGCTGTTTTTT

d_call: -
clone_size: -
j_call: TRBJ1-2
v_call: TRBV19
cdr3_aa: CASSFLGRDGYTF
cdr3_nt: TGTGCCAGTAGCTTTCTGGGGAGGGATGGCTACACCTTC

d_call: -
clone_size: -
j_call: TRBJ1-2
v_call: TRBV5-4
cdr3_aa: CASSLNRQPGYTF
cdr3_nt: TGTGCCAGCAGCTTGAACCGACAGCCTGGCTACACCTTC

d_call: -
clone_size: once
j_call: TRBJ1-4
v_call: TRBV4-2
cdr3_aa: CASSQDGTAPTNEKLFF
cdr3_nt: TGTGCCAGCAGCCAAGACGGAACAGCCCCAACTAATGAAAAACTGTTTTTT

d_call: TRBD1
clone_size: -
j_call: TRBJ1-5
v_call: TRBV5-1
cdr3_aa: CASSPGTGEQPQHF
cdr3_nt: TGCGCCAGCAGCCCCGGGACAGGGGAACAGCCCCAGCATTTT

d_call: TRBD1
clone_size: -
j_call: TRBJ2-7
v_call: TRBV6-5
cdr3_aa: CASSTVTGAYEQYF
cdr3_nt: TGTGCCAGCAGCACCGTGACAGGGGCCTACGAGCAGTACTTC

d_call: -
clone_size: -
j_call: TRBJ1-3
v_call: TRBV6-6
cdr3_aa: CASSGEGTLTGNTIYF
cdr3_nt: TGTGCCAGCAGTGGGGAAGGGACACTTACTGGAAACACCATATATTTT

d_call: -
clone_size: medium-sized
j_call: TRBJ1-2
v_call: TRBV19
cdr3_aa: CASSQNYGYTF
cdr3_nt: TGTGCCAGTAGTCAGAACTATGGCTACACCTTC

d_call: -
clone_size: -
j_call: TRBJ2-7
v_call: TRBV7-9
cdr3_aa: CASSFRRGDSSNEQYF
cdr3_nt: TGTGCCAGCAGCTTTAGGCGCGGCGACAGTTCAAACGAGCAGTACTTC

d_call: TRBD1
clone_size: -
j_call: TRBJ1-3
v_call: TRBV18
cdr3_aa: CASSRGTGLGNTIYF
cdr3_nt: TGTGCCAGCTCCCGTGGGACAGGGCTTGGAAACACCATATATTTT

d_call: TRBD2
clone_size: -
j_call: TRBJ2-7
v_call: TRBV6-7
cdr3_aa: CASSYRWEGLHEQYF
cdr3_nt: TGTGCCAGCAGTTATAGGTGGGAGGGCCTTCACGAGCAGTACTTC

d_call: -
clone_size: once
j_call: TRBJ2-1
v_call: TRBV12-3/TRBV12-4
cdr3_aa: CASSRGYNEQFF
cdr3_nt: TGTGCCAGTTCCAGGGGTTACAATGAGCAGTTCTTC

d_call: -
clone_size: -
j_call: TRBJ2-5
v_call: TRBV5-1
cdr3_aa: CASSLLPGTQETQYF
cdr3_nt: TGCGCCAGCAGCTTGTTGCCCGGGACACAAGAGACCCAGTACTTC

d_call: -
clone_size: -
j_call: TRBJ2-1
v_call: TRBV19
cdr3_aa: CASSILGSSYNEQFF
cdr3_nt: TGTGCCAGTAGTATATTAGGGAGCTCCTACAATGAGCAGTTCTTC

d_call: -
clone_size: few
j_call: TRBJ1-1
v_call: TRBV6-5
cdr3_aa: CASSYGGVNTEAFF
cdr3_nt: TGTGCCAGCAGTTACGGGGGGGTGAACACTGAAGCTTTCTTT

d_call: -
clone_size: -
j_call: TRBJ1-1
v_call: TRBV28
cdr3_aa: CASSLFVAGTEAFF
cdr3_nt: TGTGCCAGCAGTTTATTTGTCGCGGGGACTGAAGCTTTCTTT

d_call: -
clone_size: -
j_call: TRBJ1-1
v_call: TRBV29-1
cdr3_aa: CSVGLSAGTEAFF
cdr3_nt: TGCAGCGTCGGACTCTCGGCGGGGACTGAAGCTTTCTTT

d_call: -
clone_size: few
j_call: TRBJ1-4
v_call: TRBV7-6
cdr3_aa: CASSLVLAGGTNEKLFF
cdr3_nt: TGTGCCAGCAGCTTAGTTTTGGCGGGGGGCACTAATGAAAAACTGTTTTTT

d_call: -
clone_size: -
j_call: TRBJ2-7
v_call: TRBV6-1
cdr3_aa: CASSEKWTDQLYEQYF
cdr3_nt: TGTGCCAGCAGTGAAAAGTGGACAGACCAGCTCTACGAGCAGTACTTC

d_call: -
clone_size: -
j_call: TRBJ1-1
v_call: TRBV7-9
cdr3_aa: CASSFNRAGTEAFF
cdr3_nt: TGTGCCAGCAGCTTCAACCGGGCGGGAACTGAAGCTTTCTTT

d_call: -
clone_size: few
j_call: TRBJ2-1
v_call: TRBV11-2
cdr3_aa: CASSISLPGTPGFDEQFF
cdr3_nt: TGTGCCAGCAGCATAAGCTTACCCGGGACACCGGGGTTTGATGAGCAGTTCTTC

d_call: -
clone_size: -
j_call: TRBJ1-1
v_call: TRBV5-1
cdr3_aa: CASSSEYRTRDGGWTEAFF
cdr3_nt: TGCGCCAGCAGCAGCGAGTATAGGACCCGCGACGGGGGATGGACTGAAGCTTTCTTT

d_call: TRBD1
clone_size: -
j_call: TRBJ1-6
v_call: TRBV5-1
cdr3_aa: CASSPNAGGAIRSSPLHF
cdr3_nt: TGCGCCAGCAGCCCGAATGCAGGGGGCGCGATTCGATCTTCACCCCTCCACTTT

d_call: -
clone_size: -
j_call: TRBJ1-1
v_call: TRBV4-1
cdr3_aa: CASSPTGRGTEAFF
cdr3_nt: TGCGCCAGCAGCCCCACAGGGAGGGGCACTGAAGCTTTCTTT

d_call: TRBD2
clone_size: once
j_call: TRBJ2-1
v_call: TRBV5-1
cdr3_aa: CASSLRTSGVYNEQFF
cdr3_nt: TGCGCCAGCAGCCTACGGACTAGCGGGGTCTACAATGAGCAGTTCTTC

d_call: -
clone_size: -
j_call: TRBJ1-2
v_call: TRBV19
cdr3_aa: CATKQGNYGYTF
cdr3_nt: TGTGCCACCAAACAGGGAAACTATGGCTACACCTTC

d_call: TRBD2
clone_size: -
j_call: TRBJ2-7
v_call: TRBV30
cdr3_aa: CAFVGTSGFRSSYEQYF
cdr3_nt: TGTGCCTTCGTCGGGACTAGCGGTTTCCGAAGCTCCTACGAGCAGTACTTC

d_call: -
clone_size: -
j_call: TRBJ1-1
v_call: TRBV5-1
cdr3_aa: CASSPEGVFTEAFF
cdr3_nt: TGCGCCAGCAGCCCCGAGGGGGTGTTCACTGAAGCTTTCTTT